This passage covers 14 T cell receptor beta chains from one sample sequenced in a study of human T cells and chemical hapten exposure. TCRdb re-analysed the RACE reads in MiXCR, keeping a single row per CDR3 protein. The sample lists more than 60,000 distinct CDR3 sequences, about 9.3% seen once, with around 7.3% in the top ten. Noted time point: patch test 2, 6 weeks after DPC sensitization. Treatment denoted: therapeutic diphenylcyclopropenone sensitization with weekly scalp DPC. Sequencing was performed on whole blood, taken in connection with sensitization to the hapten diphenylcyclopropenone (DPC). The receptors here all came from a woman aged 50 to 60 with alopecia areata. Some clones in this sample may be carry-over from other donors' samples.

The genes are TRBV29-1 and TRBJ2-3; tentative D call: TRBD1 (6 bases). Germline assignment: CDR1 SQVTM and CDR2 ANQGSEA. V lost 4 bases and J 3 bases, leaving 11 bases between the germline ends. The CDR3 covers 13 residues. The CDR3 DNA follows: TGCAGCGTTGGCAGGGGTGTGACAGATACGCAGTATTTT. Its translation is CSVGRGVTDTQYF.

The rearrangement joins TRBV3-1 to TRBJ2-7; TRBD2 might be the D (5 bases). The V gene's germline CDR1 is LGHDT and CDR2 YNNKEL (reference sequence). This CDR3 is 14 amino acids long. V was trimmed by 1 base and J by 7 bases, leaving 14 bases between them. The CDR3 DNA reads TGTGCCAGCAGCCAAGCGGGAAGCTCTCGGGAGCAGTACTTC. Protein: CASSQAGSSREQYF.

This clonotype was observed many times. The rearrangement joins TRBV29-1 to TRBJ2-1, with 8 bases lining up with TRBD1. CDR1 is SQVTM and CDR2 is ANQGSEA in the germline V gene. Unmatched junction bases numbered 4, after V lost 8 bases and J lost 1 base. The CDR3 is 13 residues long. The CDR3 reads CSHGQGSYNEQFF. The CDR3 DNA reads TGCAGCCACGGACAGGGTTCCTACAATGAGCAGTTCTTC.

The J gene is TRBJ2-2, the V gene TRBV6-2 or TRBV6-3; D gene ambiguous. The V end lost 6 bases, the J end lost 0 bases, and 8 bases lay between the germline ends. This CDR3 spans 14 amino acids. CDR1 is MNHEY, CDR2 SVGEGT, per germline. The DNA for the CDR3 is TGTGCCAGCAGGCGAGTTGCGAACACCGGGGAGCTGTTTTTT. Amino acid sequence: CASRRVANTGELFF.

The CDR3 protein is CASSFGQGATGEQYF. The CDR3 DNA is TGTGCCAGCAGTTTCGGACAGGGGGCGACGGGCGAGCAGTACTTC. The J gene is TRBJ2-7, the V gene TRBV12-3 or TRBV12-4, with TRBD1 matching over 11 bases. This CDR3 spans 15 amino acids. The trim removed 3 bases at V and 6 bases at J, leaving 7 bases unmatched.

The table lists this clonotype with many counts. This rearrangement joins TRBV7-9 to TRBJ2-1, with 9 bases fitting TRBD2. V lost 4 bases, J lost 4 bases, and 8 bases stayed unmatched. The CDR3 has 16 residues. The germline V gene encodes CDR1 SEHNR and CDR2 FQNEAQ (reference sequence). The CDR3 coding sequence is TGTGCCAGCAGCTCGATTAGCGGGAGTCAGTACAATGAGCAGTTCTTC. Its protein product is CASSSISGSQYNEQFF.

This clonotype occurred a few times. The chain joins TRBV20-1 to TRBJ1-4; 8 nucleotides line up with TRBD1. Germline V gene sequence: CDR1 DFQATT, CDR2 SNEGSKA (reference sequence). CDR3 size: 14 residues. With 0 bases clipped from V and 7 bases from J, the junction kept 4 bases outside the gene matches. In DNA form, the CDR3 reads TGCAGTGCTAGAGAAGAACAGGGGGGTGAAAAACTGTTTTTT. Amino acid sequence: CSAREEQGGEKLFF.

This clonotype was observed a few times. The chain couples TRBV20-1 to TRBJ1-1; D ambiguous. V lost 6 bases and J lost 6, with 14 bases in between. CDR3 length: 12 residues. Germline V gene sequence: CDR1 DFQATT, CDR2 SNEGSKA (reference sequence). The CDR3 loop reads CSAPLGGSEAFF. CDR3 sequence (DNA): TGCAGTGCCCCCCTGGGAGGGTCTGAAGCTTTCTTT.

The rearrangement uses TRBV3-1 and TRBJ2-5; 11 nucleotides align to TRBD2. V lost 1 base and J lost 1; bases outside the gene matches: 2. The CDR3 is 16 residues long. CDR1 and CDR2 from the germline V gene are LGHDT and YNNKEL (reference sequence). The CDR3 region has the DNA TGTGCCAGCAGCCAAGCGCTAGCGGGAGGCCAAGAGACCCAGTACTTC. This gives the protein CASSQALAGGQETQYF.

The table lists this clonotype with many counts. V is TRBV29-1 and J is TRBJ2-2; D not resolved. The CDR3 runs 13 residues. Germline CDR1 is SQVTM and CDR2 is ANQGSEA. V gave up 3 bases and J gave up 4 bases, with 9 bases separating them. In DNA, the CDR3 is TGCAGCGTTGACGTAGGGTCCACCGGGGAGCTGTTTTTT. Residues: CSVDVGSTGELFF.

This clonotype was seen only a few times. The chain carries TRBV5-8 and TRBJ1-5; maybe TRBD1 (6 bases). This CDR3 is 14 amino acids long. Trimming took off 6 bases at V and 7 bases at J, with 17 bases between the two ends. The germline CDR1 and CDR2 sequences are SGHTS and YDEGEE. CDR3 DNA sequence: TGTGCCAGCACCCAAGGGGGGGGCCGGCAGCCCCAGCATTTT. Translated, it gives CASTQGGGRQPQHF. Full variable domain (remainder filled in from reference TRBV5-8 and TRBJ1-5): EAGVTQSPTHLIKTRGQQATLRCSPISGHTSVYWYQQALGLGLQFLLWYDEGEERNRGNFPPRFSGRQFPNYSSELNVNALELEDSALYLCASTQGGGRQPQHFGDGTRLSIL.

Ten or more counts support this clonotype. This chain links TRBV2 with TRBJ1-2; D gene unclear. V lost 6 bases, J lost 0 bases, and 11 bases lay in between. Germline CDR1 reads SNHLY; CDR2 reads FYNNEI. The CDR3 spans 14 residues. CDR3 region: CASRGRSPNYGYTF. CDR3 DNA sequence: TGTGCCAGCAGAGGACGGTCCCCTAACTATGGCTACACCTTC.

This clonotype was seen many times. The chain recombines TRBV7-9 with TRBJ2-5; TRBD1 is a possible D gene (6 bases). Germline CDR1 reads SEHNR; CDR2 reads FQNEAQ (reference sequence). The V end was cut by 5 bases, the J end by 5 bases, with 21 bases between. The CDR3 totals 16 residues. The CDR3 is CASSRLRQDLRETQYF. CDR3 DNA sequence: TGTGCCAGCAGCCGCCTTCGACAGGACCTACGGGAGACCCAGTACTTC.

This clonotype was picked up a small number of times. The V gene is TRBV5-6, the J gene TRBJ2-5, with D tentatively TRBD1 or TRBD2 (6 bases each). CDR1 and CDR2 (germline): SGHDT, YYEEEE. V was clipped by 3 bases and J by 4 bases, with 22 bases between them. The CDR3 totals 17 residues. The CDR3 protein is CASSSLREWGAGETQYF. The CDR3 DNA reads TGTGCCAGCAGCTCCCTAAGAGAATGGGGGGCAGGAGAGACCCAGTACTTC.